This T cell receptor (beta chain) was captured by sequencing in a study of tumor-infiltrating lymphocytes in primary liver carcinoma. Study-wide context: Surgical resection was used to treat these primary liver carcinoma patients. Overall study findings and caveats: Tumor region pairs overlapped more than did tumor-adjacent and tumor-blood pairs. Tumors significantly exceeded blood in top-250-clone fraction (p = 0.039).

Per the germline V gene, CDR1 is MDHEN and CDR2 is SYDVKM. Losses at the gene ends were 5 bases for V and 8 bases for J; bases not matched to a gene: 8. The CDR3 loop spans 13 amino acids. The investigators made TCR beta cDNA from 500 ng total RNA, using a constant-region primer. It was through three nested multiplex PCR rounds of slightly modified ARM-PCR that TCR beta libraries arose. The first two PCR rounds, approximately 10 cycles each, used TRBV1-TRBV30 forward primers and a C-beta reverse primer. TCRdb reprocessed the multiplex PCR reads via MiXCR and lists one record per CDR3 protein. This table has 310,000 or so distinct CDR3 sequences, more than 55% appearing once. This clonotype has only a few counts. What it binds is not known. The study extracted blood RNA from unsorted whole blood and also extracted germline DNA. They drew about 4.4 milliliters of peripheral blood before surgery.

Sequenced: peripheral blood. The chain couples TRBV28 to TRBJ1-2; TRBD1 matches 7 bases. The sequence was collected from a woman aged 25 to 45 with primary liver carcinoma and hepatitis B virus infection. CDR3 nucleotide sequence: TGTGCCAGCAGTCCAGAGGGGGCCTGGGGCTACACCTTC. It translates to CASSPEGAWGYTF.